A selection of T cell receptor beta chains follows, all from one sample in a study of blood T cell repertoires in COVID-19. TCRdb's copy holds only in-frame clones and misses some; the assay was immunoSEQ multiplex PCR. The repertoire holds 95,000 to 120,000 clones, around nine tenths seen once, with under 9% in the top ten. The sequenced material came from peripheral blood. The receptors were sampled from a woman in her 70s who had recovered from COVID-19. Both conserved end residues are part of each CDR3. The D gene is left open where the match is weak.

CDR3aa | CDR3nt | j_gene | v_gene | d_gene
CASSLARASGGYEQYF | TGTGCCAGCAGCTTAGCCCGGGCTAGCGGGGGGTACGAGCAGTACTTC | TRBJ2-7 | TRBV7-2 | TRBD2
CASSEGTLYEQYF | TGTGCCAGCTCAGAGGGAACCTTGTACGAGCAGTACTTC | TRBJ2-7 | TRBV18 | NA
CASSPGTGRNEQFF | TGTGCCAGCAGCCCCGGGACAGGGAGGAATGAGCAGTTCTTC | TRBJ2-1 | TRBV7-3 | TRBD1
CSVSGRGGNTDTQYF | TGCAGCGTTTCTGGTCGTGGGGGGAACACAGATACGCAGTATTTT | TRBJ2-3 | TRBV29-1 | NA
CASSDSGYTQYF | TGTGCCAGCTCGGACAGTGGGTATACGCAGTATTTT | TRBJ2-3 | TRBV6-4 | NA
CASSPLDSYNSPLHF | TGTGCCAGCTCACCCCTCGACAGCTATAATTCACCCCTCCACTTT | TRBJ1-6 | TRBV18 | NA
CASSGRTSGSWNEQFF | TGTGCCAGCAGCGGACGGACTAGCGGGAGTTGGAATGAGCAGTTCTTC | TRBJ2-1 | TRBV7-9 | TRBD2
CASSLGQTDTQYF | TGTGCCAGCAGCCTGGGACAGACAGATACGCAGTATTTT | TRBJ2-3 | TRBV28 | TRBD1
CASSLGTSGIKITDTQYF | TGCGCCAGCAGCTTGGGGACTAGCGGGATTAAAATCACAGATACGCAGTATTTT | TRBJ2-3 | TRBV5-1 | TRBD2
CASSYGGRATQYF | TGTGCCAGCAGTTACGGGGGGAGGGCTACGCAGTATTTT | TRBJ2-3 | TRBV6-5 | TRBD2
CASSFSGAEKLFF | TGTGCCAGCAGCTTTTCAGGGGCCGAAAAACTGTTTTTT | TRBJ1-4 | TRBV7-9 | NA
CASSFSGSTEAFF | TGTGCCAGCAGCTTCTCAGGGTCGACTGAAGCTTTCTTT | TRBJ1-1 | TRBV11-2 | NA
CASSLQGSEAFF | TGCGCCAGCAGCTTACAGGGCTCTGAAGCTTTCTTT | TRBJ1-1 | TRBV5-1 | NA